Reported below is one T cell receptor beta chain. The antigen remains unidentified. These data originate in a study of cytomegalovirus exposure and HLA in healthy donors. CDR1 and CDR2 (germline): SGHDN, FVKESK. This CDR3 has 13 amino acids. V was cut by 4 bases and J by 5 bases, with 11 bases left in between. Study-wide points: Prior analysis indicated that the majority of TCR beta V segments exhibited productivity approximately 90% or approximately 30% of the time. Among the sequence variants, a highly shared cluster was likely an artifact of sequencing.

60 Vbeta and 13 Jbeta primers were used in PCR. Profiled with immunoSEQ multiplex PCR; TCRdb holds only in-frame clones, not every one. Among 100,000 or so clones, 60% to 80% were seen once, and the ten largest hold around 6.6%. The TCR sequence derives from a woman in her twenties or thirties in good health and CMV-seronegative. Material for sequencing was PBMCs. V and J are TRBV14 and TRBJ1-2; no definite D call. This CDR3 reads CASSPRTGYGYTF. The CDR3 coding sequence is TGTGCCAGCAGCCCCCGCACGGGGTATGGCTACACCTTC.